Shown below are 2 T cell receptor beta chains from a single sample sequenced in a study of blood T cell repertoires in COVID-19. Sequenced by immunoSEQ multiplex PCR; TCRdb stores in-frame clones only, minus some. The table lists 40,000 or so clones, around 92% of them singletons, with around 13% in the top ten. Sequenced material: peripheral blood. The receptors originated from a human donor in a cohort sampled during active COVID-19.

CDR3 region: CASSPLRRMSRTDTQYF. As DNA, the CDR3 is TGTGCCAGCAGTCCGCTCAGGAGGATGAGTCGCACAGATACGCAGTATTTT. The J gene is TRBJ2-3, the V gene TRBV28; possible D gene TRBD2, 5 bases. Per germline, CDR1 MDHEN and CDR2 SYDVKM. This CDR3 spans 17 amino acids. Trimming left V 5 bases short and J 1 base short, with 19 bases between.

This clone has more than one count but fewer than ten. This chain links TRBV29-1 with TRBJ1-5, with D hard to call. This CDR3 region has 13 residues. Germline CDR1 reads SQVTM; CDR2 reads ANQGSEA. V was shortened by 7 bases and J by 4 bases, with 14 bases between the two germline ends. Here the CDR3 DNA reads TGCAGCGCCACCGCGGACTTGAATCAGCCCCAGCATTTT. It encodes CSATADLNQPQHF.